These 19 T cell receptor beta chains came from one sample sequenced in a study of T cells in Graves' hyperthyroidism and ophthalmopathy. Amplification targeted TCR beta CDR3 regions from RNA transcripts. During a first-round RT-PCR of the TCR CDR3, the HTBI primer set was used. Each CDR3 protein gets one entry after TCRdb re-called the multiplex PCR reads with MiXCR. The sample yields 300,000 to 450,000 distinct CDR3 sequences, around 14% seen once. The sequenced sample consisted of blood. The receptors come from a woman aged 60-70 years with Graves' hyperthyroidism.

This clonotype was seen only a few times. The V call is TRBV5-1, the J call TRBJ2-5; 7 nucleotides line up with TRBD2. CDR1 is SGHRS and CDR2 is YFSETQ in the germline V gene. V lost 4 bases, J lost 5 bases, and 11 bases stayed unmatched. The CDR3 is made up of 15 amino acids. CDR3 protein: CASSPKRGRLETQYF. CDR3 coding DNA: TGCGCCAGCAGCCCGAAGCGGGGACGGTTGGAGACCCAGTACTTC.

The table lists this clonotype with a few counts. DNA of the CDR3: TGTGCCAGCAGTTTGGGGCTAGGGGAGGTTGGCTACACCTTC. Encoded protein: CASSLGLGEVGYTF. V gene TRBV27 combines with J gene TRBJ1-2; D perhaps matches TRBD1 (5 bases). Trimming pared 3 bases from V and 7 bases from J, leaving 15 bases between. The CDR3 sequence is 14 residues long. Germline CDR1 MNHEY, CDR2 SMNVEV (reference sequence).

This clonotype has a handful of counts. The chain combines TRBV9 with TRBJ2-1, with TRBD2 matching over 9 bases. Germline trimming cut 1 base from V and 0 bases from J; bases unmatched to any gene: 11. Germline V CDR1 and CDR2: SGDLS, YYNGEE. The CDR3 totals 19 residues. CDR3 region: CASSVSPAGGLSSYNEQFF. The CDR3, as DNA: TGTGCCAGCAGCGTATCCCCAGCGGGAGGCCTAAGCTCCTACAATGAGCAGTTCTTC.

This clonotype was observed at least ten times. V gene TRBV20-1 combines with J gene TRBJ2-7; 9 nucleotides agree with TRBD2. CDR1 DFQATT and CDR2 SNEGSKA come from the germline V gene (reference sequence). This CDR3 comprises 12 residues. V was pared by 3 bases and J by 4 bases, with 1 base of the junction left unmatched. The CDR3 DNA follows: TGCAGTGCTAGGACTAGCGGTTACGAGCAGTACTTC. Translating gives CSARTSGYEQYF.

This clonotype has at least ten counts. The CDR3 bases are TGTGCCAGCTCGCCGTTACCGGGACAGGACGACAATGAGCAGTTCTTC. Translation gives CASSPLPGQDDNEQFF. The V gene is TRBV18, the J gene TRBJ2-1; 8 nucleotides align to TRBD1. J lost 5 bases, V lost 6 bases, and 12 bases had no gene match. The CDR3 extends over 16 amino acids. CDR1 is KGHSH and CDR2 is LQKENI in the germline V gene.

This clonotype has a handful of counts. The chain is built from TRBV7-3 and TRBJ2-2; D gene uncertain. The germline gives CDR1 SGHTA, CDR2 FQGTGA. CDR3 length: 14 amino acids. Between the trimmed V and J ends, which lost 4 bases and 4 bases, there was a span of 10 bases. CDR3 region: CASSSQSTTGELFF. CDR3 DNA sequence: TGTGCCAGCAGCTCCCAATCTACCACCGGGGAGCTGTTTTTT. Drawing the rest from reference TRBV7-3 and TRBJ2-2, the complete variable domain is GAGVSQTPSNKVTEKGKYVELRCDPISGHTALYWYRQSLGQGPEFLIYFQGTGAADDSGLPNDRFFAVRPEGSVSTLKIQRTERGDSAVYLCASSSQSTTGELFFGEGSRLTVL.

This clonotype appeared many times. The chain uses TRBV19 and TRBJ2-3; 15 bases are a match to TRBD2. The V gene's germline CDR1 is LNHDA and CDR2 SQIVND (reference sequence). After removal of 9 bases from V and 0 bases from J, the junction contained 13 bases not matched to a gene. There are 19 residues in the CDR3. The CDR3 DNA reads TGTGCCAGCCGACCCGGACTAGCGGGAGGGCCTGGTAGCACAGATACGCAGTATTTT. As protein: CASRPGLAGGPGSTDTQYF.

Ten or more counts support this clonotype. The chain has TRBV12-3 or TRBV12-4 and TRBJ2-1, with TRBD1 identical over 8 bases. V gave up 6 bases and J gave up 6 bases; unmatched junction bases: 7. This CDR3 comprises 14 residues. The CDR3 reads CASRDRVAFNEQFF. CDR3 nucleotide sequence: TGTGCCAGCAGGGACAGGGTCGCCTTCAATGAGCAGTTCTTC.

This clonotype was recorded at least ten times. V usage is TRBV18 and J usage is TRBJ2-7, with 7 bases identical to TRBD1. Per germline, CDR1 KGHSH and CDR2 LQKENI. The CDR3 runs to 13 residues. V dropped 4 bases and J dropped 3; count of bases not matched to a gene: 3. The CDR3 DNA sequence: TGTGCCAGCTCACAACAGGGGAGCTACGAGCAGTACTTC. This translates into CASSQQGSYEQYF.

This clonotype was detected ten times or more. The rearrangement uses TRBV9 and TRBJ2-7; D unclear. The germline V gene encodes CDR1 SGDLS and CDR2 YYNGEE. V dropped 0 bases and J dropped 5 bases, with 12 bases sitting between them. The CDR3 runs 14 residues. Here the CDR3 DNA reads TGTGCCAGCAGCGTAGATCTTCACTGGGACGAGCAGTACTTC. Its translation: CASSVDLHWDEQYF.

At least ten counts were recorded for this clonotype. V usage is TRBV12-3 or TRBV12-4 and J usage is TRBJ2-1; D is uncertain. Trimming removed 6 bases at V and 4 bases at J, with 13 bases between. The CDR3 runs 14 residues. CDR3 protein: CASSSRTIYNEQFF. The CDR3 DNA follows: TGTGCCAGCAGCTCTAGAACAATATACAATGAGCAGTTCTTC.

This clonotype was recorded at least ten times. DNA of the CDR3: TGTGCCAGCAGCCCCCTAGGGAACACCGGGGAGCTGTTTTTT. Translation gives CASSPLGNTGELFF. The V gene is TRBV5-4, the J gene TRBJ2-2; D gene unclear. The CDR3 has 14 amino acids. V was pared by 4 bases and J by 1 base, with 8 bases between. Germline values: CDR1 SGHNT, CDR2 YYREEE (reference sequence).

Written as DNA, the CDR3 is TGTGCCAGCAGCCGTGCTACGGGAGGGTGGTCCTACAATGAGCAGTTCTTC. Translation: CASSRATGGWSYNEQFF. The chain combines TRBV3-1 with TRBJ2-1; 8 positions match TRBD2. Trimming took 4 bases from V and 1 from J; bases not matched to a gene: 9. Germline CDR1 and CDR2: LGHDT and YNNKEL (reference sequence). The CDR3 covers 17 residues.

This clonotype came up many times. The chain joins TRBV7-6 to TRBJ2-2; 11 bases line up with TRBD2. The CDR3 runs to 17 residues. Germline-derived CDR1 and CDR2 are SGHVS and FNYEAQ. The trim removed 5 bases at V and 7 bases at J, leaving 12 bases unmatched. The CDR3 is CASSLGLAGPRGGELFF. The CDR3 nucleotides read TGTGCCAGCAGCCTTGGACTAGCGGGTCCTCGGGGCGGGGAGCTGTTTTTT.

This clonotype occurred many times. In DNA, the CDR3 is TGCAGTGCCCTGGAGTTGTCGGGCAATGAGCAGTTCTTC. Translating gives CSALELSGNEQFF. The chain joins TRBV20-1 to TRBJ2-1; no firm D call. This CDR3 has 13 residues. Germline CDR1 DFQATT, CDR2 SNEGSKA (reference sequence). Trimming shortened V by 6 bases and J by 6 bases, and 15 bases separated the two germline ends.

The V and J genes are TRBV7-9 and TRBJ1-2, with D uncertain. This CDR3 has 11 amino acids. V lost 9 bases, J lost 8 bases, and 13 bases lay in between. Germline V gives CDR1 SEHNR, CDR2 FQNEAQ (reference sequence). The CDR3 nucleotides are TGTGCCAGTAGTATCCGAGGAGGCTACACCTTC. The encoded protein is CASSIRGGYTF.

The rearrangement joins TRBV9 to TRBJ2-2; no reliable D call. Germline CDR1 SGDLS, CDR2 YYNGEE. The CDR3 spans 15 residues. Trimming took 4 bases from V and 10 from J, leaving 20 bases between them. The CDR3 reads CASSTPGAWYEELFF. CDR3 in DNA: TGTGCCAGCAGCACCCCTGGAGCTTGGTATGAGGAGCTGTTTTTT.

The chain recombines TRBV24-1 with TRBJ1-2; tentatively, D is TRBD1 (6 bases). Germline CDR1 reads KGHDR; CDR2 reads SFDVKD. Trimming took 3 bases from V and 8 from J, leaving 12 bases between them. The CDR3 sequence is 13 residues long. Written as DNA, the CDR3 is TGTGCCACCAGTGATCCCGGGGGGCAAGGCTACACCTTC. It yields the protein CATSDPGGQGYTF.

This clonotype showed up just a few times. This chain connects TRBV7-6 to TRBJ2-1, with 7 bases identical to TRBD1. This CDR3 is built from 20 residues. Trimming at V came to 8 bases and at J to 13 bases, leaving 35 bases not matched to a gene. Germline V gives CDR1 SGHVS, CDR2 FNYEAQ. In nucleotides, the CDR3 is TGTGCCAGCGCCCCCTACCTGGCGCGTGTTACTCAGGGGGACCACAATCGCCAGTTCTTC. This translates into CASAPYLARVTQGDHNRQFF.